This T cell receptor beta chain was identified in a study of CD8+ T cells in alopecia areata. Study results and caveats: Unlike in mice, where it was clearer, TCR sharing across patients was less clear, possibly HLA-related.

Of note for this clone: Its specificity is unknown.

The treatment here: oral pan-JAK inhibitor, 5-10 mg twice daily. cDNA serving as the sequencing template came from extracted, reverse transcribed RNA. The protocol was immunoSEQ multiplex PCR, while the TCRdb copy is restricted to in-frame clones and leaves out a portion. Here the sample spans fewer than 150,000 clones, roughly three fifths being singletons. Sequencing was performed on CD4+ T cells sorted from blood, taken at week 24, from a patient treated with tofacitinib. This clonotype originated in a human donor with alopecia areata.

CDR3 nucleotides: TGTGCCACCAGCTCCCCCCGGGACAGGGCAATCTCTCAGCCCCAGCATTTT. The encoded protein is CATSSPRDRAISQPQHF. The chain recombines TRBV15 with TRBJ1-5; 9 nucleotides line up with TRBD1. This CDR3 is built from 17 residues. CDR1 and CDR2 (germline): LNHNV, YYDKDF (reference sequence). Trimming removed 5 bases from V and 6 bases from J; junction bases left unmatched: 14.